These T cell receptor beta chains were read from a single sample in a study of blood T cell repertoires in COVID-19. Here immunoSEQ multiplex PCR was the method, and the copy in TCRdb shows in-frame clones only, minus some. The data hold 150,000 to 200,000 clones, with 90% observed a single time. The sequenced sample consisted of peripheral blood. All receptors derive from a man aged 50 to 59 with acute or convalescent COVID-19. Both conserved end residues are part of each CDR3. The D gene is left open where the match is weak. Rows give clone size only sometimes, using once, few, many, or a class for an expanded clone.

j_call: TRBJ2-1
d_call: NA
clone_size: NA
cdr3_length: 16
v_call: TRBV6-2/TRBV6-3
cdr3_nt: TGTGCCAGCAGTTACTCGTTTAGGGGATCCTACAATGAGCAGTTCTTC
cdr3_aa: CASSYSFRGSYNEQFF

j_call: TRBJ1-4
d_call: TRBD1
clone_size: NA
cdr3_length: 14
v_call: TRBV28
cdr3_nt: TGTGCCAGCAGGGACGGGACAGCTAATGAAAAACTGTTTTTT
cdr3_aa: CASRDGTANEKLFF

j_call: TRBJ1-1
d_call: TRBD1
clone_size: NA
cdr3_length: 14
v_call: TRBV29-1
cdr3_nt: TGCAGCGTTGGAGGGACAGGGGTGAACACTGAAGCTTTCTTT
cdr3_aa: CSVGGTGVNTEAFF

j_call: TRBJ2-1
d_call: NA
clone_size: NA
cdr3_length: 16
v_call: TRBV6-5
cdr3_nt: TGTGCCAGCAGTTACTCCAGCGGGCGAACCTACAATGAGCAGTTCTTC
cdr3_aa: CASSYSSGRTYNEQFF

j_call: TRBJ2-5
d_call: NA
clone_size: once
cdr3_length: 12
v_call: TRBV3-1/TRBV3-2
cdr3_nt: TGTGCCAGCAGCCGCACTGGAGAGACCCAGTACTTC
cdr3_aa: CASSRTGETQYF

j_call: TRBJ1-2
d_call: NA
clone_size: NA
cdr3_length: 14
v_call: TRBV2
cdr3_nt: TGTGCCAGCAGTGAATTAGCGGAAAACCAGGGCTACACCTTC
cdr3_aa: CASSELAENQGYTF

j_call: TRBJ2-1
d_call: NA
clone_size: NA
cdr3_length: 15
v_call: TRBV5-1
cdr3_nt: TGCGCCAGCACTCTCGAGACACCATTCTACAATGAGCAGTTCTTC
cdr3_aa: CASTLETPFYNEQFF

j_call: TRBJ2-5
d_call: TRBD2
clone_size: NA
cdr3_length: 14
v_call: TRBV28
cdr3_nt: TGTGCCAGCAGTTTTTCGACTAGCTGGGAGACCCAGTACTTC
cdr3_aa: CASSFSTSWETQYF

j_call: TRBJ2-3
d_call: TRBD2
clone_size: NA
cdr3_length: 14
v_call: TRBV7-9
cdr3_nt: TGTGCCAGCAGACTAGCGGGGCACACAGATACGCAGTATTTT
cdr3_aa: CASRLAGHTDTQYF

j_call: TRBJ1-6
d_call: NA
clone_size: NA
cdr3_length: 13
v_call: TRBV3-1/TRBV3-2
cdr3_nt: TGTGCCAGCAGTCGAGGACAGCCTTCACCCCTCCACTTT
cdr3_aa: CASSRGQPSPLHF

j_call: TRBJ2-1
d_call: TRBD2
clone_size: NA
cdr3_length: 15
v_call: TRBV5-4
cdr3_nt: TGTGCCAGCAGCTTAGGGGCTAGCGGACACAATGAGCAGTTCTTC
cdr3_aa: CASSLGASGHNEQFF

j_call: TRBJ2-4
d_call: TRBD1
clone_size: NA
cdr3_length: 17
v_call: TRBV6-1
cdr3_nt: TGTGCCAGCAGTGGAGGAGAGGGGGCATCGTCCAAAAACATTCAGTACTTC
cdr3_aa: CASSGGEGASSKNIQYF

j_call: TRBJ2-7
d_call: TRBD1
clone_size: once
cdr3_length: 13
v_call: TRBV6-5
cdr3_nt: TGTGCCAGCAGAGGGACAGACCAATACGAGCAGTACTTC
cdr3_aa: CASRGTDQYEQYF

j_call: TRBJ2-1
d_call: TRBD1
clone_size: few
cdr3_length: 16
v_call: TRBV5-1
cdr3_nt: TGCGCCAGCAGCTGGGTCTCCGGGACAGACTACAATGAGCAGTTCTTC
cdr3_aa: CASSWVSGTDYNEQFF

j_call: TRBJ2-3
d_call: TRBD2
clone_size: few
cdr3_length: 15
v_call: TRBV6-1
cdr3_nt: TGTGCCAGCAGTGAGAATAGCGGGAGTATAGATACGCAGTATTTT
cdr3_aa: CASSENSGSIDTQYF

j_call: TRBJ2-1
d_call: NA
clone_size: NA
cdr3_length: 13
v_call: TRBV7-7
cdr3_nt: TGTGCTAGCAGTTCAACCGGGTCCCCCGTGCAGTTCTTC
cdr3_aa: CASSSTGSPVQFF

j_call: TRBJ2-5
d_call: NA
clone_size: NA
cdr3_length: 14
v_call: TRBV5-1
cdr3_nt: TGCGCCAGCAGCTTTCAGGCCTCCCAAGAGACCCAGTACTTC
cdr3_aa: CASSFQASQETQYF

j_call: TRBJ1-6
d_call: NA
clone_size: NA
cdr3_length: 16
v_call: TRBV21-1
cdr3_nt: TGTGCCAGCAGCGAAACGCTGAGCTCCTATAATTCACCCCTCCACTTT
cdr3_aa: CASSETLSSYNSPLHF

j_call: TRBJ2-3
d_call: TRBD1
clone_size: NA
cdr3_length: 18
v_call: TRBV4-1
cdr3_nt: TGCGCCAGCAGCCAAAGAACGGATGGACAGGGTTTCACAGATACGCAGTATTTT
cdr3_aa: CASSQRTDGQGFTDTQYF

j_call: TRBJ2-3
d_call: TRBD2
clone_size: NA
cdr3_length: 17
v_call: TRBV7-7
cdr3_nt: TGTGCTAGCAGCATCGGGACTAGCGGTCCCAGCACAGATACGCAGTATTTT
cdr3_aa: CASSIGTSGPSTDTQYF

j_call: TRBJ2-2
d_call: TRBD1
clone_size: NA
cdr3_length: 14
v_call: TRBV6-5
cdr3_nt: TGTGCCAGCAGGCCGGGACAGACGACCGGGGAGCTGTTTTTT
cdr3_aa: CASRPGQTTGELFF

j_call: TRBJ2-3
d_call: NA
clone_size: NA
cdr3_length: 15
v_call: TRBV21-1
cdr3_nt: TGTGCCAGCAGCAAAGGGGGGGTCCCTGAGGATACGCAGTATTTT
cdr3_aa: CASSKGGVPEDTQYF

j_call: TRBJ2-7
d_call: TRBD2
clone_size: once
cdr3_length: 15
v_call: TRBV7-7
cdr3_nt: TGTGCCAGCAGTCTAGCGGGAGGAAGCTCCTACGAGCAGTACTTC
cdr3_aa: CASSLAGGSSYEQYF

j_call: TRBJ2-1
d_call: TRBD2
clone_size: NA
cdr3_length: 14
v_call: TRBV28
cdr3_nt: TGTGCCAGCAGTTCTAGCGGGATCGGGATGACGCAGTTCTTC
cdr3_aa: CASSSSGIGMTQFF

j_call: TRBJ1-6
d_call: NA
clone_size: NA
cdr3_length: 12
v_call: TRBV25-1
cdr3_nt: TGTGCCAGCCGACAGGATTTCTCACCCCTCCACTTT
cdr3_aa: CASRQDFSPLHF